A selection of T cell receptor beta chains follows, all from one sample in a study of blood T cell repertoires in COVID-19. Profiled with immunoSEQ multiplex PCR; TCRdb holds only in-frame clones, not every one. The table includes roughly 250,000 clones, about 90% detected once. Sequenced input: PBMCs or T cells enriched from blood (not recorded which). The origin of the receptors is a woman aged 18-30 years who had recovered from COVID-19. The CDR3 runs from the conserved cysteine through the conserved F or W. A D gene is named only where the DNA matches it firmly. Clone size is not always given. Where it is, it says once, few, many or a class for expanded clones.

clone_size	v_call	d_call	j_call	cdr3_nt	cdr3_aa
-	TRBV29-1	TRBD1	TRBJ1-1	TGCAGCGCCGTAGGCGGGGGACAGGACGCTTTCTTT	CSAVGGGQDAFF
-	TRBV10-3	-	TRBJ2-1	TGTGCCGCCGAGAGGGGGTCCGACAATGAGCAGTTCTTC	CAAERGSDNEQFF
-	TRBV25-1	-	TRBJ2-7	TGTGCCAGCAGTGGATCCTTAAGCAATACCTACGAGCAGTACTTC	CASSGSLSNTYEQYF
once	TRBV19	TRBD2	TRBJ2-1	TGTGCCAGTAGTCCCAAGACTAGCGGGAGGGTCGGTGAGCAGTTCTTC	CASSPKTSGRVGEQFF
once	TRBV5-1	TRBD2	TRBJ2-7	TGCGCCAGCAGCTCGGGGGGACTAGCGGATAGCTCCTACGAGCAGTACTTC	CASSSGGLADSSYEQYF
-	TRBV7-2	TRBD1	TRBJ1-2	TGTGCCAGCAGCTTAGAAGGGACAGGGACTTATAGGGACTATGGCTACACCTTC	CASSLEGTGTYRDYGYTF
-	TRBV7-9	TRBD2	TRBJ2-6	TGTGCCAGCACATTAGCGGGAGGGCCGTCTGGGGCCAACGTCCTGACTTTC	CASTLAGGPSGANVLTF
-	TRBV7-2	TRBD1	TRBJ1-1	TGTGCCAGCAAATGGGGACAGGAGAACACTGAAGCTTTCTTT	CASKWGQENTEAFF
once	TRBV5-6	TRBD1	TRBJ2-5	TGTGCCAGCAGCCCCGCGGGACAGGGGGTTGACCAAGAGACCCAGTACTTC	CASSPAGQGVDQETQYF
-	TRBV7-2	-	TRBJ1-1	TGTGCCAGCAGCGTAACACGCATGAACACTGAAGCTTTCTTT	CASSVTRMNTEAFF
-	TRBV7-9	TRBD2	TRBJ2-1	TGTGCCAGCAGCTTTCCTAGCGGGGGGGCCCCAAGTGTGGATGAGCAGTTCTTC	CASSFPSGGAPSVDEQFF
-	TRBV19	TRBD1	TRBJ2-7	TGTGCCAGTAGTATCGGGGACAGGGGATCCTACGAGCAGTACTTC	CASSIGDRGSYEQYF
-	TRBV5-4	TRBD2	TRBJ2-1	TGTGCCAGCAGCTTGGGCGGGACTAGCGGGAGATGGAATGAGCAGTTCTTC	CASSLGGTSGRWNEQFF
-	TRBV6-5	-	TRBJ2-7	TGTGCCAGCAGCGAGATAGGGGCCTACGAGCAGTACTTC	CASSEIGAYEQYF
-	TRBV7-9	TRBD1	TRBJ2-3	TGTGCCAGCAGCGAGACCGGGACAGGGGTCACAGATACGCAGTATTTT	CASSETGTGVTDTQYF
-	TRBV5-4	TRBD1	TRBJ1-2	TGTGCCAGCAGCCCTGGACAGGGATTCTATGGCTACACCTTC	CASSPGQGFYGYTF
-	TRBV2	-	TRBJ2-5	TGTGCCAGCAGTTTATCTAGCGAGGAGACCCAGTACTTC	CASSLSSEETQYF
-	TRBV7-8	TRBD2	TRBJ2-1	TGTGCCAGCAGCCTAACTAGCGGGGGATACAATGAGCAGTTCTTC	CASSLTSGGYNEQFF
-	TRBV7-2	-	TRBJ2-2	TGTGCCAGCAGCTGGGGCCACAACACCGGGGAGCTGTTTTTT	CASSWGHNTGELFF
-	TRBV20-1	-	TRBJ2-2	TGCAGTGCGCTGGGGGGGGCGGGGCTGTTTTTT	CSALGGAGLFF
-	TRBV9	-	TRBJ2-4	TGTGCCAGCAGCGTTGCGGAAACCCAAAACATTCAGTACTTC	CASSVAETQNIQYF
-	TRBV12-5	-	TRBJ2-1	TGTGCTAGTGGTTTGGACCCAAACGCCCCGGGGGGCCTCTACAATGAGCAGTTCTTC	CASGLDPNAPGGLYNEQFF
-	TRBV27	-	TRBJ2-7	TGTGCCAGCAGTTCTCTAAGCTCCTACGAGCAGTACTTC	CASSSLSSYEQYF
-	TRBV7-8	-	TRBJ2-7	TGTGCCAGCAGCTTAGCCAGGGACTCCCCACACCCCTACGAGCAGTACTTC	CASSLARDSPHPYEQYF
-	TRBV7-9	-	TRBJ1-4	TGTGCCAGCACCTCCCTCGGAGGGTCTGAAAAACTGTTTTTT	CASTSLGGSEKLFF
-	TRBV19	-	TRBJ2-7	TGTGCCAGTAGTATTCGGGACAACTACTACGAGCAGTACTTC	CASSIRDNYYEQYF
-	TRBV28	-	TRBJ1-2	TGTGCCAGCAGTATTCAGGGGTGGGGCTACACCTTC	CASSIQGWGYTF
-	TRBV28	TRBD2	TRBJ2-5	TGTGCCAGCAGTTCCCCGACTAGCGTCTACCGGGAGACCCAGTACTTC	CASSSPTSVYRETQYF
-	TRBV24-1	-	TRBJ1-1	TGTGCCACCAGTGATTTGTACGCTTGGGAGGGAGCTTTCTTT	CATSDLYAWEGAFF
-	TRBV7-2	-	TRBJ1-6	TGTGCCAGCAGCTTAGTCGTAGCTAATTCACCCCTCCACTTT	CASSLVVANSPLHF
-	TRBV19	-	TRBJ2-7	TGTGCCAGTAGTATAGGACATTCCTACGAGCAGTACTTC	CASSIGHSYEQYF
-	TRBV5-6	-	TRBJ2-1	TGTGCCAGCAGCCAGGACTTCCATGAGCAGTTCTTC	CASSQDFHEQFF
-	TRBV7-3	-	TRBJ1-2	TGTGCCAGCAGCCCGGGGATAAGTGCAGAGGGTAATGGCTACACCTTC	CASSPGISAEGNGYTF
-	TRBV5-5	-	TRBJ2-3	TGTGCCAGCAGCCGGAAGGGGCAGGGATATAGCACAGATACGCAGTATTTT	CASSRKGQGYSTDTQYF
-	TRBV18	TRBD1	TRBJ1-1	TGTGCCAGCTCAGCATTTACAGGGGGCCCAAATCGCGAAGCTTTCTTT	CASSAFTGGPNREAFF
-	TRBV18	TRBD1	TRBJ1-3	TGTGCCAGCTCACTGAACAGGGGACAGGAGAACACCATATATTTT	CASSLNRGQENTIYF
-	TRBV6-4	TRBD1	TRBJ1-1	TGTGCCAGCAACATATTAGAGGGACAGGGAAAGACTGAAGCTTTCTTT	CASNILEGQGKTEAFF
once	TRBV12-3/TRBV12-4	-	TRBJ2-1	TGTGCCAGCAGTCTCAACAGGGTGGGGGATAAGTTCTTC	CASSLNRVGDKFF
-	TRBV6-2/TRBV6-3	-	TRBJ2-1	TGTGCCAGCAGTTACCTTGAGGATGAGCAGTTCTTC	CASSYLEDEQFF
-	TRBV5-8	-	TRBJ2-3	TGTGCCAGCAGCTTGTTCGTAGCGGGCACAGATACGCAGTATTTT	CASSLFVAGTDTQYF
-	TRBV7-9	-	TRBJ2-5	TGTGCCAGCAGTAAAAGTGGGGGGGCTTGGGAGACCCAGTACTTC	CASSKSGGAWETQYF
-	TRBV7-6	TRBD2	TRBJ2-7	TGTGCCAGCAGCTTAGAGTCTAGCGGGTTCCACGAGCAGTACTTC	CASSLESSGFHEQYF
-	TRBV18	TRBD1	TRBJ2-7	TGTGCCAGCTCACCAACGGACAGGTCCTACGAGCAGTACTTC	CASSPTDRSYEQYF
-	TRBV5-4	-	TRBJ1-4	TGTGCCAGCAGCGACAAGGCGGGGCTAAATGAAAAACTGTTTTTT	CASSDKAGLNEKLFF
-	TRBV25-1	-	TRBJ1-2	TGTGCCAGCAGCAGTGAATCGGGCAGGGGATTAGGCTACACCTTC	CASSSESGRGLGYTF
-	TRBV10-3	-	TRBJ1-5	TGTGCCATCAGTGAGTCGGCGGGGGATCAGCCCCAGCATTTT	CAISESAGDQPQHF
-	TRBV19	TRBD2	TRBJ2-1	TGTGCCAGTAGTATCGGCGCGGGAGAGGGTCATGAGCAGTTCTTC	CASSIGAGEGHEQFF
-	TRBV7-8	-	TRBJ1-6	TGTGCCAGCAGCTTAGCGATTTCTTTGGGGCGCAGGTCACCCCTCCACTTT	CASSLAISLGRRSPLHF
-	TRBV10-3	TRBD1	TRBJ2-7	TGTGCCATCAGGTCCTCGGACAGGGGGGAAACCTACGAGCAGTACTTC	CAIRSSDRGETYEQYF
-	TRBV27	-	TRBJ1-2	TGTGCCAGCAGTTTAGGCGGATCCTATGGCTACACCTTC	CASSLGGSYGYTF
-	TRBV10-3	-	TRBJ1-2	TGTGCCATCAGTGTGGACACAAACTATGGCTACACCTTC	CAISVDTNYGYTF
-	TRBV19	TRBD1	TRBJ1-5	TGTGCCAGTAGCACAGGGGGCGGCAGCAATCAGCCCCAGCATTTT	CASSTGGGSNQPQHF
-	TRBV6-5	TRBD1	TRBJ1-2	TGTGCCAGCCTCGGAGACAGGGTAGCCTACACCTTC	CASLGDRVAYTF
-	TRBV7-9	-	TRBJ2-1	TGTGCCAGCACCCATATTGGGGGGGGCGGCGAGCAGTTCTTC	CASTHIGGGGEQFF